This TCR beta chain was obtained from a study of T-cell memory formation after mild COVID-19. Overall study context: Clustering of TCRs was largely donor specific.

TCRdb recomputed calls from the 5' RACE reads with MiXCR, one row per CDR3 protein. The sample has about 180,000 distinct CDR3 sequences; 15% to 20% are singletons. This clonotype came up a few times. This CDR3 contains 15 residues. Trimming shortened V by 0 bases and J by 1 base, and 8 bases separated the two germline ends. The germline V gene encodes CDR1 SGHRS and CDR2 YFSETQ. Sequencing used PBMCs or a T cell subset sorted from them (not recorded which). This chain joins TRBV5-1 and TRBJ1-5; D ambiguous. The TCR sequence derives from an adult woman who had mild COVID-19 (a few samples of this study predate the infection). Cell type and time point are not known. CDR3 region: CASSLEGRSNQPQHF. The CDR3 bases are TGCGCCAGCAGCTTGGAAGGTAGGAGCAATCAGCCCCAGCATTTT. The entire variable domain, with the rest obtained from reference TRBV5-1 and TRBJ1-5, is as follows: KAGVTQTPRYLIKTRGQQVTLSCSPISGHRSVSWYQQTPGQGLQFLFEYFSETQRNKGNFPGRFSGRQFSNSRSEMNVSTLELGDSALYLCASSLEGRSNQPQHFGDGTRLSIL.